The 2 T cell receptor beta chains reported below all come from one sample, sequenced in a study of shared clonotypes between healthy human individuals (TCRdb year 2020). Libraries were constructed by the immunoSEQ multiplex PCR assay. Sourced from immuneACCESS, this table was stored by TCRdb with only in-frame sequences that have V and J called. A share of the clones is absent; for the studies checked, an unresolved V gene accounts for under half, and the remainder has no known explanation. The sample profile shows around 2.3 million clones; under 97% of them were found once. Over 0.1% of the sample lies in the top ten. Sequenced sample: naive CD4+ T cells sorted from blood. The cell subset or site label for this specimen denotes: CD45RA+ positively selected. Source of these receptors: a young man in good health.

The chain is built from TRBV7-9 and TRBJ2-4, with 7 nucleotides matching TRBD1. CDR1 is SEHNR, CDR2 FQNEAQ, per germline (reference sequence). The CDR3 sequence is 14 residues long. Unmatched junction bases numbered 8, after V lost 0 bases and J lost 12 bases. This CDR3 is CASSLAGTVPAQYF. In DNA form, the CDR3 reads TGTGCCAGCAGCTTAGCCGGGACAGTCCCGGCTCAGTACTTC.

This clone was observed a handful of times. This sample also contains other DNA sequences that code for the same CDR3. The CDR3 protein is CASSLDSSYNSPLHF. In DNA form, the CDR3 reads TGCGCCAGCAGCTTGGACAGCTCCTATAATTCACCCCTCCACTTT. This rearrangement joins TRBV5-1 to TRBJ1-6, with D unresolved. Trimming removed 0 bases at V and 0 bases at J, with 4 bases between. The length of the CDR3 is 15 residues. CDR1 SGHRS and CDR2 YFSETQ come from the germline V gene.